This is a list of T cell receptor beta chains from one sample in a study of T cell repertoires in cytomegalovirus infection. No antigen has been identified for these receptors. Using its own MiXCR run on the reads, TCRdb lists one record per CDR3 protein. This table has about 830,000 distinct CDR3 sequences, approximately 32% appearing once. The specimen comprised cultured CD8+ T cells from PBMCs, sampled from culture after CMV antigen stimulation. The receptor set was obtained from a human donor in good health (CMV status not recorded). Some clones in this sample may be carry-over from other donors' samples. CDR3s include the opening cysteine and the closing phenylalanine or tryptophan. Each record gives: CDR3 DNA, CDR3 protein, J gene, D gene, clone size, V gene. A D gene is named only where the DNA matches it firmly. Size values are once, few and many counts, or a class for expanded clones, and some rows have none.

DNA: TGTGCCAGCAGCTTAGCGGGAGTTGGCTATGGCTACACCTTC; CDR3: CASSLAGVGYGYTF; J: TRBJ1-2; D: NA; size: NA; V: TRBV7-6
DNA: TGTGCCAGCGCTAGGGCAAAAGAAGCTTTCTTT; CDR3: CASARAKEAFF; J: TRBJ1-1; D: NA; size: many; V: TRBV6-1
DNA: TGCGCCAGCAACAGGGGAGCAGGGGGCGACTATGGCTACACCTTC; CDR3: CASNRGAGGDYGYTF; J: TRBJ1-2; D: TRBD1; size: few; V: TRBV10-2
DNA: TGTGCCAGTAGTAGAGGACAGGGGGCGTCAGGAAACACCATATATTTT; CDR3: CASSRGQGASGNTIYF; J: TRBJ1-3; D: TRBD1; size: NA; V: TRBV19
DNA: TGTGCCAGCGGGTACAGGATGTATGGTCAGCCCCAGCATTTT; CDR3: CASGYRMYGQPQHF; J: TRBJ1-5; D: NA; size: NA; V: TRBV27
DNA: TGTGCCAGCAGTTACTTAGGGGGGGGTACTGAAGCTTTCTTT; CDR3: CASSYLGGGTEAFF; J: TRBJ1-1; D: NA; size: NA; V: TRBV6-8
DNA: TGTGCCAGCAGCACGCGGACGGGAAGCACAGATACGCAGTATTTT; CDR3: CASSTRTGSTDTQYF; J: TRBJ2-3; D: NA; size: many; V: TRBV7-2
DNA: TGTGCCAGCAGTTTACGGGACAGGTTTTATGGCTACACCTTC; CDR3: CASSLRDRFYGYTF; J: TRBJ1-2; D: TRBD1; size: many; V: TRBV12-3/TRBV12-4
DNA: TGTGCCAGCAGCTTAGGGCAGGGGGCTACTCAGCCCCAGCATTTT; CDR3: CASSLGQGATQPQHF; J: TRBJ1-5; D: TRBD1; size: many; V: TRBV7-6
DNA: TGTGCCAGCAGTGATTGGGACGACCCTACCTACGAGCAGTACTTC; CDR3: CASSDWDDPTYEQYF; J: TRBJ2-7; D: NA; size: NA; V: TRBV2
DNA: TGTGCCAGCAGTTTCCGGGAAAACAATGAGCAGTTCTTC; CDR3: CASSFRENNEQFF; J: TRBJ2-1; D: NA; size: NA; V: TRBV7-6
DNA: TGTGCCAGCAGCTGGGGGGCCGGCACAGATACGCAGTATTTT; CDR3: CASSWGAGTDTQYF; J: TRBJ2-3; D: NA; size: many; V: TRBV7-6
DNA: TGTGCCAGCAGCTTGACGCACAGGGGTTGGGACTATGGCTACACCTTC; CDR3: CASSLTHRGWDYGYTF; J: TRBJ1-2; D: TRBD1; size: NA; V: TRBV7-9
DNA: TGTGCCAGCAGCCCCCGGGGATTCCCCAATGAGCAGTTCTTC; CDR3: CASSPRGFPNEQFF; J: TRBJ2-1; D: NA; size: few; V: TRBV7-9
DNA: TGTGCCAGCAGCTCGTTACAGCGGGGGGTTAGCACAGATACGCAGTATTTT; CDR3: CASSSLQRGVSTDTQYF; J: TRBJ2-3; D: TRBD2; size: few; V: TRBV7-6
DNA: TGTGCCAGCAGTTACGTAGCGGGTGACCGCTACAATGAGCAGTTCTTC; CDR3: CASSYVAGDRYNEQFF; J: TRBJ2-1; D: TRBD2; size: NA; V: TRBV6-6
DNA: TGCAGCGTTGAAGACTCGACAGGGGGCCCCTATGGCTACACCTTC; CDR3: CSVEDSTGGPYGYTF; J: TRBJ1-2; D: TRBD1; size: NA; V: TRBV29-1